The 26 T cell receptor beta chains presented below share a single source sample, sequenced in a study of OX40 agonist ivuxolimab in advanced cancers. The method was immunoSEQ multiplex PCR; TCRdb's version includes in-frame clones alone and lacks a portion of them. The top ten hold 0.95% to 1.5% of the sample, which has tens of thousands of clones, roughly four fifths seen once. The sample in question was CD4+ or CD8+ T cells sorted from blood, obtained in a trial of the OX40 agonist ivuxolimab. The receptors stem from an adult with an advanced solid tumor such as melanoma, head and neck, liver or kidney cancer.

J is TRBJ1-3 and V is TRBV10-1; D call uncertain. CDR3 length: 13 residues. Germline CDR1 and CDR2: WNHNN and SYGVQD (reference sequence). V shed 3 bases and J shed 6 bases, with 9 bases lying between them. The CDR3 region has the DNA TGCGCCAGCAGTGACTCGAGGAAAAACACCATATATTTT. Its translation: CASSDSRKNTIYF.

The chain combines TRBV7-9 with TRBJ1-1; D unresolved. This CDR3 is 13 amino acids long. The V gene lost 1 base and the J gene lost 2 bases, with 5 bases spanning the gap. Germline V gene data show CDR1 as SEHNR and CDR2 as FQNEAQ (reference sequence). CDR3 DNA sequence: TGTGCCAGCAGCTTAGACAGCAACACTGAAGCTTTCTTT. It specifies CASSLDSNTEAFF.

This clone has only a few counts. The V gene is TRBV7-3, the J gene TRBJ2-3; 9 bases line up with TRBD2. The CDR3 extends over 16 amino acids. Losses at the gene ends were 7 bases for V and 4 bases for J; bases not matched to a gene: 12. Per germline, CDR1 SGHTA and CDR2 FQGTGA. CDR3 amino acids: CASNFSGSFIPDTQYF. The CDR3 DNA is TGTGCCAGCAACTTTAGCGGGAGTTTTATCCCAGATACGCAGTATTTT. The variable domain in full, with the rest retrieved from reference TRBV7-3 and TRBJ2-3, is GAGVSQTPSNKVTEKGKYVELRCDPISGHTALYWYRQSLGQGPEFLIYFQGTGAADDSGLPNDRFFAVRPEGSVSTLKIQRTERGDSAVYLCASNFSGSFIPDTQYFGPGTRLTVL.

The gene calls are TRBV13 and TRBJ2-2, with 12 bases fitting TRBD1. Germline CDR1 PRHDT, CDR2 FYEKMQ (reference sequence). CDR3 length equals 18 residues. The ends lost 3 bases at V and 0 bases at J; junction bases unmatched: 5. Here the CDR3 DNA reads TGTGCCAGCAGCTTCGGGACAGGGGGCTACGCGAACACCGGGGAGCTGTTTTTT. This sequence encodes CASSFGTGGYANTGELFF.

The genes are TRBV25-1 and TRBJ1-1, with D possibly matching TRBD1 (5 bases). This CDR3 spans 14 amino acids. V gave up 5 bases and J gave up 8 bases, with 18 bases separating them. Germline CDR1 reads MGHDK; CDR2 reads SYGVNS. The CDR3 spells CASSLLGGEGEAFF. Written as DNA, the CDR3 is TGTGCCAGCAGTCTCCTCGGAGGGGAGGGAGAAGCTTTCTTT.

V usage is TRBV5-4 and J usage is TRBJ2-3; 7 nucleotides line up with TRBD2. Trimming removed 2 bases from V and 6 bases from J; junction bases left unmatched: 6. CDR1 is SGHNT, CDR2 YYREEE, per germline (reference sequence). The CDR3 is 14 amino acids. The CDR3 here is CASSFRDGGDTQYF. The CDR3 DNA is TGTGCCAGCAGCTTTAGGGACGGGGGGGATACGCAGTATTTT.

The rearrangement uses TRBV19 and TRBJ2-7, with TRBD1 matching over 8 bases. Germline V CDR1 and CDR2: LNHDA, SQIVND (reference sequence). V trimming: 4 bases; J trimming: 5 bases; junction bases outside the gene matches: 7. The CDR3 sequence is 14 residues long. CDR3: CASSTGGGTHEQYF. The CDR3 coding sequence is TGTGCCAGTAGTACAGGGGGCGGGACCCACGAGCAGTACTTC. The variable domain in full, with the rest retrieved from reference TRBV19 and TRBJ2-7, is DGGITQSPKYLFRKEGQNVTLSCEQNLNHDAMYWYRQDPGQGLRLIYYSQIVNDFQKGDIAEGYSVSREKKESFPLTVTSAQKNPTAFYLCASSTGGGTHEQYFGPGTRLTVT.

CDR3 loop: CASSINVGQGYEQYF. For the CDR3, the DNA is TGTGCCAGTAGTATAAATGTAGGACAGGGGTACGAGCAGTACTTC. The chain is built from TRBV19 and TRBJ2-7, with 9 bases identical to TRBD1. The J segment lost 4 bases and the V segment lost 2 bases, leaving 6 bases of the junction unmatched. The CDR3 totals 15 residues. Germline lookup yields CDR1 LNHDA and CDR2 SQIVND (reference sequence).

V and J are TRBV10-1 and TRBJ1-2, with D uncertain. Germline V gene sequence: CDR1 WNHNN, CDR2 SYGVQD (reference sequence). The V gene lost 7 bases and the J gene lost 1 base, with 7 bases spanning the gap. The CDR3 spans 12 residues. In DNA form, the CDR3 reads TGCGCCAGCAACCAGGTTAACTATGGCTACACCTTC. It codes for CASNQVNYGYTF.

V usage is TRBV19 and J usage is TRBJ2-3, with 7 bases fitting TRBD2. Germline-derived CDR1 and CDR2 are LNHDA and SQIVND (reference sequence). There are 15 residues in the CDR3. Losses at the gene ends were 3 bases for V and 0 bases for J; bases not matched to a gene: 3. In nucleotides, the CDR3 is TGTGCCAGTAGTATGAGAGCGGGGAGCACAGATACGCAGTATTTT. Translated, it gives CASSMRAGSTDTQYF.

CDR3 sequence reads: CASRPAGPDTQYF. The CDR3, as DNA: TGTGCCAGCAGGCCCGCGGGGCCAGATACGCAGTATTTT. This sequence joins TRBV7-2 and TRBJ2-3; possibly TRBD2 for D (6 bases). Deletions cut 6 bases from V and 4 bases from J, with 11 bases between. The V gene's germline CDR1 is SGHTA and CDR2 FQGNSA. The CDR3 runs to 13 residues.

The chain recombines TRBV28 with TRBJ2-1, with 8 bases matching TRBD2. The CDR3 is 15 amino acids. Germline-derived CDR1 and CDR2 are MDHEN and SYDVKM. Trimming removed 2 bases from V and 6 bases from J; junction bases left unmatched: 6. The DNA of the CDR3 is TGTGCCAGCAGTTTACCGGGAGGGACACTCAATGAGCAGTTCTTC. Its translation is CASSLPGGTLNEQFF.

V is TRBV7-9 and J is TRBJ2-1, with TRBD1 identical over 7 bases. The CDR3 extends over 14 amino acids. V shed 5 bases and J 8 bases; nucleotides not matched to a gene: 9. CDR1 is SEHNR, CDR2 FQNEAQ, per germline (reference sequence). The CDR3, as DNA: TGTGCCAGCAGCGTCCCGACAGGGTCGGATGAGCAGTTCTTC. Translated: CASSVPTGSDEQFF.

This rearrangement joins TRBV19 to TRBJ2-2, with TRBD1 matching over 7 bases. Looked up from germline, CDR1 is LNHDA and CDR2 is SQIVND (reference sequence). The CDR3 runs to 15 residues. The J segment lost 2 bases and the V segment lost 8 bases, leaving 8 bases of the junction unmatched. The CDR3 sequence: CASYFGTENTGELFF. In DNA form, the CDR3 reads TGTGCCAGTTACTTCGGGACAGAAAACACCGGGGAGCTGTTTTTT.

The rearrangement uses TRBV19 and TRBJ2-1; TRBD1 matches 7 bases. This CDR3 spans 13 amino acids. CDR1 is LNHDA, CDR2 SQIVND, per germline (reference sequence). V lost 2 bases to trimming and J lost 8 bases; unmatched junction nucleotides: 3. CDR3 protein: CASSIRQGDEQFF. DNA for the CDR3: TGTGCCAGTAGTATAAGACAGGGCGATGAGCAGTTCTTC.

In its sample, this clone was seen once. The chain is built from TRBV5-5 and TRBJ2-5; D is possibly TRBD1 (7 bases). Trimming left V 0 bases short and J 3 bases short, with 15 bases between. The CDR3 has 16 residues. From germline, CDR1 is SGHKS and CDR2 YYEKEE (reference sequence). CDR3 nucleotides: TGTGCCAGCAGCTTGGGTTTCGACAGGGAGGAAGAGACCCAGTACTTC. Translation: CASSLGFDREEETQYF.

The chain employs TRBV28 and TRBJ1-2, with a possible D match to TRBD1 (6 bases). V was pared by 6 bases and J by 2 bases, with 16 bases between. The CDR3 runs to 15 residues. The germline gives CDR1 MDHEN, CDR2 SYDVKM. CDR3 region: CASSLSTGGNYGYTF. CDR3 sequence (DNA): TGTGCCAGCAGCCTCTCGACAGGTGGGAACTATGGCTACACCTTC.

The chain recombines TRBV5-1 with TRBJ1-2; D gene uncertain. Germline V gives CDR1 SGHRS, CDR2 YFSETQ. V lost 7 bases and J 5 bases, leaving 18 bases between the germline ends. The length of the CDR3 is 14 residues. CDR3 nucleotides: TGCGCCAGCCGCAATTACAGTTCTACTTATGGCTACACCTTC. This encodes CASRNYSSTYGYTF.

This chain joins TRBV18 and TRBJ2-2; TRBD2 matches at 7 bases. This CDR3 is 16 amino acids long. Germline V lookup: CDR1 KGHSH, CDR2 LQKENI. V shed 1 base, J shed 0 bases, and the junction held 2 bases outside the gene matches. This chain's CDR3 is CASSPRLAANTGELFF. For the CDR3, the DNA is TGTGCCAGCTCACCACGGCTAGCGGCGAACACCGGGGAGCTGTTTTTT.

In DNA form, the CDR3 reads TGTGCCAGCAGCCTGACCGGACGCACGAATGAGCAGTTCTTC. Encoded protein: CASSLTGRTNEQFF. The rearrangement joins TRBV11-2 to TRBJ2-1; D ambiguous. V dropped 5 bases and J dropped 7 bases, with 15 bases sitting between them. The CDR3 is made up of 14 amino acids. Germline CDR1 SGHAT, CDR2 FQNNGV.

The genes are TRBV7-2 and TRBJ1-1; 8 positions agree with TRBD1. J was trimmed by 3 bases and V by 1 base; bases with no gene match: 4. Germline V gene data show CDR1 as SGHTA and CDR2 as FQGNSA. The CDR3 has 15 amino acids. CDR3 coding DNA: TGTGCCAGCAGCTTAGTTGGACAGGGCGACACTGAAGCTTTCTTT. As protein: CASSLVGQGDTEAFF. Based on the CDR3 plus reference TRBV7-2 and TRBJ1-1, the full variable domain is GAGVSQSPSNKVTEKGKDVELRCDPISGHTALYWYRQSLGQGLEFLIYFQGNSAPDKSGLPSDRFSAERTGGSVSTLTIQRTQQEDSAVYLCASSLVGQGDTEAFFGQGTRLTVV.

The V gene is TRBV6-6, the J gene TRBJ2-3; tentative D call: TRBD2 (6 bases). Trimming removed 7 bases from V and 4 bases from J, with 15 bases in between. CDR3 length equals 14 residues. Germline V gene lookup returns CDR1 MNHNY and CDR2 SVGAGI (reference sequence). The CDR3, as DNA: TGTGCCAGCAACCTGCTCGGGGGTCCAGATACGCAGTATTTT. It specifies CASNLLGGPDTQYF.

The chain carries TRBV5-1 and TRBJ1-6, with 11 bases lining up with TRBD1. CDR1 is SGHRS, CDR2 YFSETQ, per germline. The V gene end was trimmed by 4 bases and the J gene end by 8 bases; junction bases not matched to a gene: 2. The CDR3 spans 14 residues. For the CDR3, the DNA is TGCGCCAGCAGCGCGGGACAGGGGGATTCACCCCTCCACTTT. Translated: CASSAGQGDSPLHF.

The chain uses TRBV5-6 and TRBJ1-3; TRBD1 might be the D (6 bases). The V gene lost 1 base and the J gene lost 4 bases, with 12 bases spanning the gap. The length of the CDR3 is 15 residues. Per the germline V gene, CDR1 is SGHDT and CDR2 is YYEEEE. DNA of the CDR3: TGTGCCAGCAGCTTGTCAGGGGCGGCAGGAAACACCATATATTTT. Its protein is CASSLSGAAGNTIYF.

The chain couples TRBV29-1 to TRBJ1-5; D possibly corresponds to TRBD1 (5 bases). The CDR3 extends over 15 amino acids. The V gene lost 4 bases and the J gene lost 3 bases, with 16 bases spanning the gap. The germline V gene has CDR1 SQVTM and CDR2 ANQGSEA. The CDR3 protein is CSVATGPNHNQPQHF. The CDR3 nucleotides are TGCAGCGTTGCGACGGGACCTAATCACAATCAGCCCCAGCATTTT.

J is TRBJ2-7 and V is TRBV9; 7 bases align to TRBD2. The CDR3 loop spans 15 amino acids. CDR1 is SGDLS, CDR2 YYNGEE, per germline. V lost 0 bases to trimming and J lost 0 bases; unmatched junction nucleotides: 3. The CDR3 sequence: CASSVESGGSYEQYF. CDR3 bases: TGTGCCAGCAGCGTAGAGTCGGGAGGCTCCTACGAGCAGTACTTC.